A single sample is the source of the 5 T cell receptor beta chains below, sequenced in a study of OX40 agonist ivuxolimab in advanced cancers. The protocol was immunoSEQ multiplex PCR, while the TCRdb copy is restricted to in-frame clones and leaves out a portion. The sample lists around 17,000 clones; approximately 83% were seen once. The sample in question was CD4+ or CD8+ T cells sorted from blood, obtained in a trial of the OX40 agonist ivuxolimab. The source is an adult with an advanced solid tumor such as melanoma, head and neck, liver or kidney cancer.

The CDR3, as DNA: TGTGCCAGCAGTCATCAGGGCGGGCAGAGATATGGCTACACCTTC. Amino acids: CASSHQGGQRYGYTF. This chain links TRBV6-5 with TRBJ1-2; possibly TRBD1 for D (5 bases). Deletions cut 5 bases from V and 5 bases from J, with 18 bases between. This CDR3 region has 15 residues. Germline V gene lookup returns CDR1 MNHEY and CDR2 SVGAGI.

The chain employs TRBV28 and TRBJ2-7; tentative D call: TRBD2 (6 bases). Germline assignment: CDR1 MDHEN and CDR2 SYDVKM. This CDR3 contains 14 residues. Trimming left V 3 bases short and J 4 bases short, with 13 bases between. CDR3 bases: TGTGCCAGCAGTTTCCTAGCGTTTCGGTACGAGCAGTACTTC. Its translation is CASSFLAFRYEQYF.

The V gene is TRBV7-9, the J gene TRBJ1-5; D is uncertain. The germline gives CDR1 SEHNR, CDR2 FQNEAQ (reference sequence). V lost 2 bases to trimming and J lost 5 bases, with 7 bases between them. This CDR3 contains 13 residues. DNA for the CDR3: TGTGCCAGCAGCTTATACCGCGATCAGCCCCAGCATTTT. Translating it yields CASSLYRDQPQHF. The full variable domain, completed using reference TRBV7-9 and TRBJ1-5, is DTGVSQNPRHKITKRGQNVTFRCDPISEHNRLYWYRQTLGQGPEFLTYFQNEAQLEKSRLLSDRFSAERPKGSFSTLEIQRTEQGDSAMYLCASSLYRDQPQHFGDGTRLSIL.

The chain combines TRBV9 with TRBJ2-1, with 12 bases identical to TRBD2. The length of the CDR3 is 14 residues. Germline CDR1 is SGDLS and CDR2 is YYNGEE. The V segment lost 0 bases and the J segment 9 bases; nucleotides outside the gene matches: 1. The CDR3 DNA follows: TGTGCCAGCAGCGTAGAACTAGCGGGAGGTGAGCAGTTCTTC. It yields the protein CASSVELAGGEQFF.

This clone was observed a handful of times. The chain joins TRBV27 to TRBJ2-1; D remains unclear. The germline V and J ends were trimmed by 6 bases and 5 bases, with 14 bases remaining between them. Germline CDR1 is MNHEY and CDR2 is SMNVEV (reference sequence). The CDR3 is made up of 14 amino acids. Here the CDR3 reads CASSDGVTNNEQFF. The DNA for the CDR3 is TGTGCCAGCAGCGACGGAGTAACTAACAATGAGCAGTTCTTC.